These T cell receptor beta chains were read from a single sample in a study of blood T cell repertoires in COVID-19. Here immunoSEQ multiplex PCR was the method, and the copy in TCRdb shows in-frame clones only, minus some. Of tens of thousands of clones listed, approximately 85% are singletons. Sequencing input: peripheral blood. These receptors were taken from a man older than 75 with acute or convalescent COVID-19. Each CDR3 is given with its conserved first and last residue. The D gene is left open where the match is weak. The size entry is marked missing in some rows and otherwise reads once, few, many or a size class.

TRBJ2-7	-	14	TRBV2	-	CASSSRRGTYEQYF	TGTGCCAGCAGCTCCCGGAGGGGAACCTACGAGCAGTACTTC
TRBJ2-3	TRBD1	14	TRBV19	-	CASSPQGGTDTQYF	TGTGCCAGTAGTCCTCAGGGGGGCACAGATACGCAGTATTTT
TRBJ2-5	TRBD1	18	TRBV11-3	-	CASSPRRWGQGEEETQYF	TGTGCCAGCAGCCCGCGACGGTGGGGACAGGGGGAGGAGGAGACCCAGTACTTC
TRBJ2-3	TRBD2	16	TRBV9	-	CASSVGTSGTTDTQYF	TGTGCCAGCAGCGTAGGGACTAGCGGGACCACAGATACGCAGTATTTT
TRBJ2-1	-	16	TRBV5-6	-	CASSPGGGSRYNEQFF	TGTGCCAGCAGCCCCGGGGGCGGGAGTCGCTACAATGAGCAGTTCTTC
TRBJ2-1	TRBD2	14	TRBV19	-	CASSISGRTNEQFF	TGTGCCAGTAGTATCTCCGGGAGGACCAATGAGCAGTTCTTC
TRBJ1-5	TRBD1	18	TRBV27	-	CASSPTRGTGGAGQPQHF	TGTGCCAGCAGCCCTACACGGGGGACAGGGGGCGCAGGTCAGCCCCAGCATTTT
TRBJ2-7	TRBD2	13	TRBV13	few	CASSLGTSREQYF	TGTGCCAGCAGCTTGGGGACTAGCCGCGAGCAGTACTTC
TRBJ1-5	-	12	TRBV24-1	-	CATSDSSQPQHF	TGTGCCACCAGTGATTCCAGTCAGCCCCAGCATTTT
TRBJ1-4	-	13	TRBV15	-	CATSRRDNEKLFF	TGTGCCACCAGCAGGCGGGATAATGAAAAACTGTTTTTT
TRBJ2-1	TRBD2	14	TRBV6-6	few	CASQRESSYNEQFF	TGTGCCAGCCAGCGGGAGAGCTCCTACAATGAGCAGTTCTTC
TRBJ2-1	TRBD2	15	TRBV30	-	CAWIHSGTTYNEQFF	TGTGCCTGGATCCACAGCGGGACTACCTACAATGAGCAGTTCTTC
TRBJ2-1	TRBD2	14	TRBV2	-	CASRGLAGVDEQFF	TGTGCCAGCAGAGGACTAGCGGGAGTTGATGAGCAGTTCTTC
TRBJ1-2	TRBD1	15	TRBV2	few	CASSEMGQGKYGYTF	TGTGCCAGCAGTGAAATGGGACAGGGCAAGTATGGCTACACCTTC
TRBJ1-5	-	14	TRBV19	-	CASSTRSTNQPQHF	TGTGCCAGTAGTACGAGGAGTACTAATCAGCCCCAGCATTTT
TRBJ1-5	-	15	TRBV19	-	CASSSLTGINQPQHF	TGTGCCAGTAGTTCCCTAACAGGTATCAATCAGCCCCAGCATTTT